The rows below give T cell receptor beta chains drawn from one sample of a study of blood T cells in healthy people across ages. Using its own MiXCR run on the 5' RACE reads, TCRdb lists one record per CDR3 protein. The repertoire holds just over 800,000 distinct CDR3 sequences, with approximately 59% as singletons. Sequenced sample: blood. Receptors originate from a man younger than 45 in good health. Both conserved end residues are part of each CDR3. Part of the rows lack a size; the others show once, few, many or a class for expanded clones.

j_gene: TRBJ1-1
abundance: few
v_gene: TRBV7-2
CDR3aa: CASSVAQGNTEAFF

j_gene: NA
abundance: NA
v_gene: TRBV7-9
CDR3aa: CASSLAGRGSYEQYF

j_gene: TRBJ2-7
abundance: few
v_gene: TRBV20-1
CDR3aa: CSARMDRRAHEQYF

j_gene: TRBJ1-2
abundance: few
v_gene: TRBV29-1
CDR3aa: CSVGGAEARTNYGYTF

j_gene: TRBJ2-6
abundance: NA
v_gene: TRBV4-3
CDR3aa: CASSQDIGGVDSGANVLTF

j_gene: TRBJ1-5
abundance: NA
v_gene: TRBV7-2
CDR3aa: CASSLEVGQGQPQHF

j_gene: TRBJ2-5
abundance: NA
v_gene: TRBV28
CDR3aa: CASSSSWGLGAETQYF

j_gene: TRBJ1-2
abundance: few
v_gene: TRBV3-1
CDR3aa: CASSQVQGGGYTF

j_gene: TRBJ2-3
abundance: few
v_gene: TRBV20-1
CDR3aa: CSARGGRITDTQYF

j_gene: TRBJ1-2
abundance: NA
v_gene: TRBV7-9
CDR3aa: CASSRRDSPNYGYTF

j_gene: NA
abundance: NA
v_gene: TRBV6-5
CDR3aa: CASSETNLETQYF

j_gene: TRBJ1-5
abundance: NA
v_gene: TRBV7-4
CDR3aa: CASSIRDRGYSNQPQHF

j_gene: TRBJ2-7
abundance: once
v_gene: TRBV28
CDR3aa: CASSLYLGGGTYEQYF

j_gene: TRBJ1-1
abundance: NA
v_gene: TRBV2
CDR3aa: CASSGRSTSFMNTEAFF

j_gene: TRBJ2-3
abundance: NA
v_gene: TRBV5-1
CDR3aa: CASGPGGLASDTQYF

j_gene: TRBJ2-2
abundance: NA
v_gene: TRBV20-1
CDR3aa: CSARDPALNTGELFF

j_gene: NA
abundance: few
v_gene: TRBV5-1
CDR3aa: CASSRGEYEQYF

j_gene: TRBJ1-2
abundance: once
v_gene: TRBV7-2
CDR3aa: CASSLEAAYYGYTF

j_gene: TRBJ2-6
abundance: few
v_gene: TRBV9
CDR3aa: CASSVAGNRANVLTF

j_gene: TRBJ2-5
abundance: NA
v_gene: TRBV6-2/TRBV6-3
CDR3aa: CASSYTELETQYF

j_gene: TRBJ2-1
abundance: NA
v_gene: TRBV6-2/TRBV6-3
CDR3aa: CASRKGGTFSYNEQFF

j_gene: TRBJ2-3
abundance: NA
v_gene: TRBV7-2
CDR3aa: CASRAGGLAGTDTQYF

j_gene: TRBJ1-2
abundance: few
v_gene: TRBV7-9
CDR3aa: CASSPQGHNYGYTF

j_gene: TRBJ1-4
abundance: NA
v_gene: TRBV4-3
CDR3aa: CASSQDGHLGQGNEKLFF

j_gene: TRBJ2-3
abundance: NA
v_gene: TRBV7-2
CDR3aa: CASSFGFSGGPYTDTQYF

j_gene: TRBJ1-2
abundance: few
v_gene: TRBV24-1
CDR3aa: CATSDYGFNYGYTF

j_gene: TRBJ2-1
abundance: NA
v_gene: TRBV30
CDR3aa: CAWTNDRGKYNEQFF

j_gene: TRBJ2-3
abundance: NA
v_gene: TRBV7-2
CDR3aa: CASSLVPGRDTDTQYF

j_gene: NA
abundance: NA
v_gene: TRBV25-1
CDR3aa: CASLGYEQYF

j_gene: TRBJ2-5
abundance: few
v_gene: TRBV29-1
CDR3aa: CSVVTKGNQYF

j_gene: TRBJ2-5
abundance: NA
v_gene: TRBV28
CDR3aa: CASSSRQGIRETQYF

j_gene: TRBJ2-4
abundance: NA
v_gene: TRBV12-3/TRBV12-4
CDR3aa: CASSLNSGPKNIRYF

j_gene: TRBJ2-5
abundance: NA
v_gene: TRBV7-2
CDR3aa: CASSREGGGSWGQYF

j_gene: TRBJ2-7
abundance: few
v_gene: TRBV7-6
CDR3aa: CASSPHNYEQYF

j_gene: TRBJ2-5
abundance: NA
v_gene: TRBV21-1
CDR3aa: CASSKGLGDEETQYF

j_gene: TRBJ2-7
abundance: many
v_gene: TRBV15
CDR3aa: CATSRDFVSSYEQYF

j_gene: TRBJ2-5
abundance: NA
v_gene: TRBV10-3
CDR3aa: CAISGQQGEGRETQYF

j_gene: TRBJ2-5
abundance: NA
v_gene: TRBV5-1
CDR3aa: CASSFGASETQYF

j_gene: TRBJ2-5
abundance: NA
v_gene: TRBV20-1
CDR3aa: CSGGETQYF

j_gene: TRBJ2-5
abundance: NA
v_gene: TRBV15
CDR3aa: CATSRVSKVETQYF

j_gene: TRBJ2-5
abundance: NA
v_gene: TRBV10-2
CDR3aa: CASRRTSGGAEVETQYF

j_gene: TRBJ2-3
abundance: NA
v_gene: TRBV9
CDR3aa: CASSGGASGVIDTQYF

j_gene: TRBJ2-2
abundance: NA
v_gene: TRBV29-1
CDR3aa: CSVLMGTRNTGELFF

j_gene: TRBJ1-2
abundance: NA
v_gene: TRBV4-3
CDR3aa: CASSQGRTGALYTF